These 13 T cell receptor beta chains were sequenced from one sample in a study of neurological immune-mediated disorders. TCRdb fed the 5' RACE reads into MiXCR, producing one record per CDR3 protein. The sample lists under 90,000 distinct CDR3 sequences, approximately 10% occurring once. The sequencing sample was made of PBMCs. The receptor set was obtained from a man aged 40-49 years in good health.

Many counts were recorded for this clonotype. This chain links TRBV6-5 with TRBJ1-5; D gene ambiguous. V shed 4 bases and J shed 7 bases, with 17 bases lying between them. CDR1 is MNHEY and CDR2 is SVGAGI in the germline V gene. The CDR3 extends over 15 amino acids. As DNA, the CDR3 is TGTGCCAGCAGTTCAACACCTGGATCGGGGCAGCCCCAGCATTTT. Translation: CASSSTPGSGQPQHF.

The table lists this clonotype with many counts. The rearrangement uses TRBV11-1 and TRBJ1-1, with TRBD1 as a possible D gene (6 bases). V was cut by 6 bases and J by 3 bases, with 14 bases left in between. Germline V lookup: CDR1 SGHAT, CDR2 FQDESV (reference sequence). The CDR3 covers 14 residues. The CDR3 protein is CASRMDSLDTEAFF. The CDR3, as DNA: TGTGCCAGCAGAATGGACAGCTTGGACACTGAAGCTTTCTTT.

CDR3 region: CASSLEYGGGLQQFF. The CDR3 DNA sequence: TGCGCCAGCAGCTTAGAATACGGAGGGGGACTTCAGCAGTTCTTC. The chain couples TRBV5-1 to TRBJ2-1; D is tentatively TRBD1 or TRBD2 (6 bases each). The CDR3 sequence is 15 residues long. V lost 2 bases to trimming and J lost 11 bases, with 20 bases between them. Germline values: CDR1 SGHRS, CDR2 YFSETQ.

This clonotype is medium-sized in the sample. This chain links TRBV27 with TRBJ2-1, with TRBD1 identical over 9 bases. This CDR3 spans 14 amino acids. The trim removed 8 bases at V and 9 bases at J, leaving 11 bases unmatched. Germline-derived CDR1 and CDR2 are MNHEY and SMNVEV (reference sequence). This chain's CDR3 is CASGTRDRATEQFF. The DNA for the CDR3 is TGTGCCAGCGGAACCCGGGACAGGGCGACTGAGCAGTTCTTC.

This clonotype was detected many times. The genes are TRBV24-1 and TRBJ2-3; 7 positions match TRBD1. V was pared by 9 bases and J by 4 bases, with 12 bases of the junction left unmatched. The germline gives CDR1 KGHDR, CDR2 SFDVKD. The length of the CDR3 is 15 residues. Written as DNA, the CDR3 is TGTGCCACCGAATCCCCGGGACAGACCGCAGATACGCAGTATTTT. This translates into CATESPGQTADTQYF.

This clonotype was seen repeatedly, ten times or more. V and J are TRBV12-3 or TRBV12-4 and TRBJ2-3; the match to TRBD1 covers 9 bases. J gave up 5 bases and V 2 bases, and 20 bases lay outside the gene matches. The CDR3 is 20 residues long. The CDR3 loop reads CASSLSPIPKYDRGRDTQYF. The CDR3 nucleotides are TGTGCCAGCAGTTTATCGCCCATCCCAAAATACGACAGGGGGAGAGATACGCAGTATTTT.

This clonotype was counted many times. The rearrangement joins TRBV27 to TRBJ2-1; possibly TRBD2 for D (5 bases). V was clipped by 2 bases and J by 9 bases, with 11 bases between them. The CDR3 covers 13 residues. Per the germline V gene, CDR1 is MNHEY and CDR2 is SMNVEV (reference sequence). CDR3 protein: CASSLVSSGEQFF. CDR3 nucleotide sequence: TGTGCCAGCAGTTTAGTTTCCAGCGGTGAGCAGTTCTTC.

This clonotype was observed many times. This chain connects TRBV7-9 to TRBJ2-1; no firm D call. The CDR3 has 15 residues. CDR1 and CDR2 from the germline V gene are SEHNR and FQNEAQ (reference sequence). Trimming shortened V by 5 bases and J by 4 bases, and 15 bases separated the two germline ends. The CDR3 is CASSPPNLGYNEQFF. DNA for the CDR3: TGTGCCAGCAGCCCCCCGAACTTGGGGTACAATGAGCAGTTCTTC.

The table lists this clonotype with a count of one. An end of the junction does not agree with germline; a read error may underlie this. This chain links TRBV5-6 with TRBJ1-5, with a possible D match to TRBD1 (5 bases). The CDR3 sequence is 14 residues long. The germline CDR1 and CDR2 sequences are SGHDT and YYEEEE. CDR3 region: CTSSPWGDNQPQHF. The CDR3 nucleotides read TGTACCAGCAGCCCGTGGGGGGACAATCAGCCCCAGCATTTT.

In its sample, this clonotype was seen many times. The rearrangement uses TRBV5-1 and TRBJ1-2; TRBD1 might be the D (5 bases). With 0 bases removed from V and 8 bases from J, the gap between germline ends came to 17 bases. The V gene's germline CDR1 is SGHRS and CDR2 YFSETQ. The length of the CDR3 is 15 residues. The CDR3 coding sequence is TGCGCCAGCAGCTTGGATGGAAGCCAGGGAGGCGGCTACACCTTC. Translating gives CASSLDGSQGGGYTF. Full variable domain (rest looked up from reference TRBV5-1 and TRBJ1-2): KAGVTQTPRYLIKTRGQQVTLSCSPISGHRSVSWYQQTPGQGLQFLFEYFSETQRNKGNFPGRFSGRQFSNSRSEMNVSTLELGDSALYLCASSLDGSQGGGYTFGSGTRLTVV.

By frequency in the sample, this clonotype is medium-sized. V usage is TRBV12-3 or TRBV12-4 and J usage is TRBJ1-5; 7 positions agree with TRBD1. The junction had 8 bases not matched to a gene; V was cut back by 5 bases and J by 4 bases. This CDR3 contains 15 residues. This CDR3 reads CASSQDRRGNQPQHF. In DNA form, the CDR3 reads TGTGCCAGCAGTCAGGACAGGCGAGGGAATCAGCCCCAGCATTTT.

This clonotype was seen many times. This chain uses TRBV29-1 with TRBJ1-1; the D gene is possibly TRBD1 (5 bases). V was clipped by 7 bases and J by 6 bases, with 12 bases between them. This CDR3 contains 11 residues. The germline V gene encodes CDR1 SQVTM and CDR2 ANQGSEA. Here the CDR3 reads CSAGGDAEAFF. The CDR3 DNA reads TGCAGCGCTGGGGGGGATGCTGAAGCTTTCTTT.

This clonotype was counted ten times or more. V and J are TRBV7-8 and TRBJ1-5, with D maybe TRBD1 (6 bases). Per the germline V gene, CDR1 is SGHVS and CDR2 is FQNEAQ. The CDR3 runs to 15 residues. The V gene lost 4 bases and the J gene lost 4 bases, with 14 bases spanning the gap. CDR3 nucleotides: TGTGCCAGCAGCTCCTTCACAGGGCTGAATCAGCCCCAGCATTTT. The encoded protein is CASSSFTGLNQPQHF.